A single sample is the source of the 10 T cell receptor beta chains below, sequenced in a study of shared clonotypes between healthy human individuals. Assay used: immunoSEQ multiplex PCR; TCRdb lists only in-frame clones, some missing. The sample holds around 690,000 clones, about 92% seen once. Material: memory CD8+ T cells from PBMCs. Subset meaning: CD45RO+ cells pooled with CCR7-negative TemRA cells. The receptor set was obtained from a man aged 18-30 years in good health. Some clones in this sample may be carry-over from other donors' samples.

This clone was seen more than once but under ten times. The J gene is TRBJ2-1, the V gene TRBV15; 14 nucleotides match TRBD2. J lost 2 bases, V lost 3 bases, and 6 bases had no gene match. The germline CDR1 and CDR2 sequences are LNHNV and YYDKDF (reference sequence). The CDR3 is made up of 18 amino acids. The CDR3 protein is CATSSPGLAGAAYNEQFF. The CDR3 bases are TGTGCCACCAGCAGCCCGGGACTAGCGGGAGCGGCCTACAATGAGCAGTTCTTC.

The J gene is TRBJ1-2, the V gene TRBV29-1; D may be TRBD1 (5 bases). Germline V gene sequence: CDR1 SQVTM, CDR2 ANQGSEA. Between the trimmed V and J ends, which lost 7 bases and 5 bases, there was a span of 14 bases. The CDR3 has 12 amino acids. As DNA, the CDR3 is TGCAGCGACGACAGTTTACTGTATGGCTACACCTTC. It is translated as CSDDSLLYGYTF.

The V call is TRBV29-1, the J call TRBJ2-3; 7 positions match TRBD2. This CDR3 has 14 residues. Germline-derived CDR1 and CDR2 are SQVTM and ANQGSEA. The ends lost 7 bases at V and 5 bases at J; junction bases unmatched: 12. CDR3 in DNA: TGCAGCGGAACGACTAGCCATCGGGTAGATACGCAGTATTTT. It translates to CSGTTSHRVDTQYF.

The rearrangement joins TRBV5-8 to TRBJ2-1; the D is unclear. CDR1 and CDR2 (germline): SGHTS, YDEGEE. Trimming removed 1 base at V and 5 bases at J, with 10 bases between. CDR3 length equals 14 residues. The CDR3 loop is CASSLLDRDNEQFF. The DNA for the CDR3 is TGTGCCAGCAGCTTGTTGGACCGCGACAATGAGCAGTTCTTC.

V is TRBV10-3 and J is TRBJ1-1; 11 bases are a match to TRBD1. Germline V gives CDR1 ENHRY, CDR2 SYGVKD. V gave up 2 bases and J gave up 4 bases; unmatched junction bases: 6. The CDR3 totals 16 residues. CDR3 region: CAISEPRTGGGTEAFF. The CDR3 DNA reads as TGTGCCATCAGTGAGCCCCGGACAGGGGGCGGCACTGAAGCTTTCTTT.

The gene calls are TRBV11-2 and TRBJ2-7, with 10 bases fitting TRBD1. The CDR3 sequence is 14 residues long. The germline V gene encodes CDR1 SGHAT and CDR2 FQNNGV. V was pared by 2 bases and J by 6 bases, with 4 bases of the junction left unmatched. The CDR3 is CASSLPGQGFEQYF. The CDR3 nucleotides read TGTGCCAGCAGCTTACCGGGACAGGGGTTCGAGCAGTACTTC.

This chain joins TRBV5-6 and TRBJ1-2, with TRBD1 identical over 9 bases. Germline V gene sequence: CDR1 SGHDT, CDR2 YYEEEE. This CDR3 region has 15 residues. V was pared by 0 bases and J by 8 bases, with 8 bases of the junction left unmatched. CDR3 bases: TGTGCCAGCAGCTTGGGGTCGACAGGGGGAGAGGGCTACACCTTC. Translation: CASSLGSTGGEGYTF.

The V call is TRBV5-1, the J call TRBJ1-2, with D perhaps TRBD1 (5 bases). CDR3 size: 17 residues. Trimming pared 0 bases from V and 2 bases from J, leaving 17 bases between. CDR1 and CDR2 from the germline V gene are SGHRS and YFSETQ. CDR3 nucleotide sequence: TGCGCCAGCAGCTTGGGTGAACGGGGCTTGGGAAACTATGGCTACACCTTC. Protein: CASSLGERGLGNYGYTF.

In the case of this clone: This may stem from a read error, because a much larger clone lies one nucleotide away. This chain connects TRBV5-6 to TRBJ2-5, with 10 positions matching TRBD1. The DNA end is more similar to TRBJ2-7, so the J call may be wrong. Germline assignment: CDR1 SGHDT and CDR2 YYEEEE. This CDR3 has 14 amino acids. CDR3 in amino acids: CASSLGDRGYEQYF. The CDR3 DNA reads as TGTGCCAGCAGCTTGGGGGACAGGGGCTACGAGCAGTACTTC.

The chain is built from TRBV6-1 and TRBJ1-1; TRBD1 aligns across 7 bases. This CDR3 has 15 amino acids. Germline CDR1 MNHNS, CDR2 SASEGT. The ends lost 2 bases at V and 0 bases at J; junction bases unmatched: 3. The CDR3 region is CASSETDRVNTEAFF. Written as DNA, the CDR3 is TGTGCCAGCAGTGAAACAGACAGGGTGAACACTGAAGCTTTCTTT.